The table lists the clone carrying this T cell receptor (beta chain) with a few counts. Its matching antigen is unknown. Germline trimming cut 3 bases from V and 5 bases from J; bases unmatched to any gene: 7. Per the germline V gene, CDR1 is SGHNT and CDR2 is YENEEA. This CDR3 is 16 amino acids long. These data come from a study of T cells in localized non-small cell lung cancer. Measured with immunoSEQ multiplex PCR; TCRdb has only the in-frame clones, and not every one. The sample carries fewer than 15,000 clones, about 28% recorded once. General study results and limits: Median about 56 top-100 tumor clones were shared with paired adjacent lung. Sequencing was limited to one tumor region, leaving the possibility of heterogeneity open. Uninvolved nearby lung showed the greatest T cell clonality, exceeding that found in tumor.

Sample: lung tumor tissue, taken before any cancer treatment. This sequence originates from a female donor of 60 years or more with stage I lung adenocarcinoma. This chain uses TRBV11-3 with TRBJ2-1; 10 nucleotides line up with TRBD2. The CDR3 nucleotides are TGTGCCAGCAGCTTTGTGGGACTAGCGTTCGACAATGAGCAGTTCTTC. It encodes CASSFVGLAFDNEQFF.